The T cell receptor beta chain under discussion was sequenced for a study of Graves' ophthalmopathy and Graves' hyperthyroidism. Clinical symptoms, serum thyroxine, TRAb, thyroid ultrasound and orbital computed tomography were relied on for diagnosis. Using RNA transcripts, the TCR beta CDR3 regions were amplified. HTBI primers were employed in first-round RT-PCR, then a second-round multiplex PCR followed. TCRdb passed the multiplex PCR reads through MiXCR, listing each CDR3 protein once. The sample has 740,000 or so distinct CDR3 sequences, around 40% seen once. Study-wide findings and caveats: Sensitivity reached roughly 71% and specificity about 78% when the model predicted ophthalmopathy progression.

This clonotype has a handful of counts. Its antigen remains unidentified. The CDR3 has 16 amino acids. Germline V lookup: CDR1 LNHDA, CDR2 SQIVND (reference sequence). J gave up 4 bases and V 5 bases, and 9 bases lay outside the gene matches. The receptor comes from an adult man with Graves' ophthalmopathy. The V call is TRBV19, the J call TRBJ1-5; 9 bases align to TRBD1. Sequenced material: peripheral blood. The CDR3 protein is CASSSYGGTGNQPQHF. The CDR3 bases are TGTGCCAGTAGTTCCTACGGAGGGACAGGGAATCAGCCCCAGCATTTT.